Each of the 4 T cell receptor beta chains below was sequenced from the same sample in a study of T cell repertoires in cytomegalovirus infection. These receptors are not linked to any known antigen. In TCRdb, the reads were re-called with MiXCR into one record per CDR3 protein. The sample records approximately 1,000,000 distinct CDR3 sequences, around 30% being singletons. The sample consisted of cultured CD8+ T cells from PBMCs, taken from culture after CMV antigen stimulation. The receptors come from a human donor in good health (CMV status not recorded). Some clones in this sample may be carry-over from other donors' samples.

The CDR3 sequence is CASSRSSERSEQYF. The DNA for the CDR3 is TGTGCCAGCAGTCGTTCTTCCGAGAGGAGCGAGCAGTACTTC. The rearrangement uses TRBV7-9 and TRBJ2-7; D not certain. Germline CDR1 and CDR2: SEHNR and FQNEAQ (reference sequence). This CDR3 comprises 14 residues. The V end was cut by 6 bases, the J end by 6 bases, with 18 bases between.

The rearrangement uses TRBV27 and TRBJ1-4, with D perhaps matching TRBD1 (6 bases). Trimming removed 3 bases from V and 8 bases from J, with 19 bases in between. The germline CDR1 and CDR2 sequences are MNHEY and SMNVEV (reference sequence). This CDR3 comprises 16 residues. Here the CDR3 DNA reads TGTGCCAGCAGTTTGTTCGGTATTTTGGGGGGCGAAAAACTGTTTTTT. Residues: CASSLFGILGGEKLFF.

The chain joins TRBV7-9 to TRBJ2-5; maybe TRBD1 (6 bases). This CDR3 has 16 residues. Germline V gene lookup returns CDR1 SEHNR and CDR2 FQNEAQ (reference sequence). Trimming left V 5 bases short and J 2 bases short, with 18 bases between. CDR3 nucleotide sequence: TGTGCCAGCAGCACAAAACCTTACAGGGTTCAAGAGACCCAGTACTTC. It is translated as CASSTKPYRVQETQYF.

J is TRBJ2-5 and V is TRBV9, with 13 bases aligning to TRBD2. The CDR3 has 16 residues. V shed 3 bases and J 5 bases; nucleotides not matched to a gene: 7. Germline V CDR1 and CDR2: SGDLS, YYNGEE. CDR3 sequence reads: CASSEGTSGAGETQYF. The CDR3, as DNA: TGTGCCAGCAGCGAGGGGACTAGCGGGGCGGGCGAGACCCAGTACTTC.